A single sample gave rise to the 2 T cell receptor beta chains below, sequenced in a study of blood T cell repertoires in COVID-19. Using immunoSEQ multiplex PCR, the repertoire was profiled, and TCRdb retains in-frame clones only, with some absent. The table shows roughly 150,000 clones, with around 88% occurring only once. Sample: peripheral blood. The source is an older woman who had recovered from COVID-19.

V gene TRBV19 combines with J gene TRBJ2-3, with TRBD2 matching over 7 bases. The CDR3 is 14 residues long. V was pared by 6 bases and J by 2 bases, with 5 bases of the junction left unmatched. CDR1 is LNHDA, CDR2 SQIVND, per germline (reference sequence). CDR3 coding DNA: TGTGCCAGTAGCCCGCTAGCGGACACAGATACGCAGTATTTT. It yields the protein CASSPLADTDTQYF.

V and J are TRBV3-1 (or the pseudogene TRBV3-2) and TRBJ1-4; maybe TRBD1 (6 bases). Germline V lookup: CDR1 LGHDT, CDR2 YNNKEL (reference sequence). V lost 3 bases, J lost 7 bases, and 15 bases lay in between. The CDR3 sequence is 15 residues long. CDR3 nucleotide sequence: TGTGCCAGCAGCCACACCAGGGGTTGGGGTGAAAAACTGTTTTTT. Its translation: CASSHTRGWGEKLFF.